This is a list of T cell receptor beta chains from one sample in a study of CD8 T cells in Susac syndrome. TCRdb called the immunoSEQ multiplex PCR reads again in MiXCR, with one record for every CDR3 protein. The sample lists under 150,000 distinct CDR3 sequences, about 90% seen once, with around 0.22% in the top ten. The sample taken for sequencing was CD8+ T cells from PBMCs. The receptor source for this set is a human donor with multiple sclerosis. Both conserved end residues are part of each CDR3. D genes are given only for firm matches. The size of a clone is reported for some rows only, either as once, few or many, or as a class for expanded clones.

D: NA; V: TRBV27; J: TRBJ1-2; size: NA; CDR3: CASSLSGRSHYGYTF
D: NA; V: TRBV3-1; J: TRBJ2-1; size: NA; CDR3: CASSQVPGTQFYNEQFF
D: NA; V: TRBV5-6; J: TRBJ1-2; size: NA; CDR3: CASSFPRQDYGYTF
D: TRBD1; V: TRBV13; J: TRBJ1-3; size: NA; CDR3: CASSPDRVGDTIYF
D: NA; V: TRBV27; J: TRBJ2-7; size: NA; CDR3: CASRAKVAYEQYF
D: NA; V: TRBV29-1; J: TRBJ1-1; size: NA; CDR3: CSVMLGNTEAFF
D: NA; V: TRBV30; J: TRBJ1-1; size: NA; CDR3: CAWSRTPEDTEAFF
D: NA; V: TRBV6-2/TRBV6-3; J: TRBJ1-2; size: NA; CDR3: CASSRTGFYGYTF
D: NA; V: TRBV7-8; J: TRBJ1-3; size: NA; CDR3: CASSLSPEDGNTIYF
D: TRBD1; V: TRBV25-1; J: TRBJ2-7; size: NA; CDR3: CATTEDRGSSEQYF
D: NA; V: TRBV12-3/TRBV12-4; J: TRBJ2-1; size: NA; CDR3: CASSYVQNEQFF
D: NA; V: TRBV4-1; J: TRBJ1-1; size: NA; CDR3: CASSQVLDPNTEAFF
D: NA; V: TRBV10-3; J: TRBJ2-4; size: NA; CDR3: CAISEGDLRSGNIQYF
D: TRBD2; V: TRBV27; J: TRBJ2-3; size: NA; CDR3: CASSPLAGGGGVTQYF
D: TRBD2; V: TRBV2; J: TRBJ2-1; size: NA; CDR3: CASSSTSGPYNEQFF
D: NA; V: TRBV7-6; J: TRBJ1-1; size: NA; CDR3: CASSHSQGGNTEAFF
D: NA; V: TRBV20-1; J: TRBJ2-7; size: few; CDR3: CSARGDQADYSYEQYF
D: TRBD2; V: TRBV6-5; J: TRBJ2-1; size: few; CDR3: CASSLGLTSYNEQFF
D: NA; V: TRBV12-3/TRBV12-4; J: TRBJ2-3; size: NA; CDR3: CASSLALVQTQYF
D: NA; V: TRBV7-9; J: TRBJ2-2; size: NA; CDR3: CASSPQDGELFF
D: NA; V: TRBV29-1; J: TRBJ2-3; size: NA; CDR3: CSVVWASLLVDTQYF
D: NA; V: TRBV27; J: TRBJ1-5; size: NA; CDR3: CASSFGRRGQPQHF
D: TRBD1; V: TRBV9; J: TRBJ2-5; size: NA; CDR3: CASSTGAEETQYF
D: TRBD1; V: TRBV5-6; J: TRBJ2-7; size: NA; CDR3: CASRSGTGILKQYF